The rows below give T cell receptor beta chains drawn from one sample of a study of radiotherapy plus CTLA-4 blockade in lung cancer. Clones were read by immunoSEQ multiplex PCR, and TCRdb kept only the in-frame ones, dropping some. The sample holds 110,000 or so clones; roughly 74% are singletons and the top ten take 4% to 6%. Sample: peripheral blood, taken from a patient treated with radiotherapy plus ipilimumab. All receptors come from a human donor with non-small cell lung cancer who had a partial response to radiotherapy plus ipilimumab. CDR3s include the opening cysteine and the closing phenylalanine or tryptophan. A D gene is named only where the DNA matches it firmly. Clone size is shown for a subset of rows, as once, few, many or a class of expanded clone.

CDR3 | DNA | J | D | V | size
CAWSPGLATDTQYF | TGTGCCTGGAGTCCGGGACTAGCGACAGATACGCAGTATTTT | TRBJ2-3 | TRBD2 | TRBV30 | few
CASSSNQVNEQFF | TGTGCCAGCAGCTCAAACCAGGTAAATGAGCAGTTCTTC | TRBJ2-1 | NA | TRBV7-6 | NA
CASSPRRGAYEQYF | TGTGCCAGCAGCCCCCGGCGGGGGGCCTACGAGCAGTACTTC | TRBJ2-7 | TRBD2 | TRBV5-6 | few
CASKGADSAPTYEQYF | TGCGCCAGCAAAGGGGCAGACTCGGCTCCCACCTACGAGCAGTACTTC | TRBJ2-7 | NA | TRBV5-1 | NA
CASSLNRGPRTGELFF | TGTGCCAGCAGTTTGAACAGGGGGCCTAGGACCGGGGAGCTGTTTTTT | TRBJ2-2 | TRBD1 | TRBV28 | NA
CASRPGTSQETQYF | TGCGCCAGCAGACCAGGGACATCCCAAGAGACCCAGTACTTC | TRBJ2-5 | NA | TRBV5-1 | NA
CAISAGDETQYF | TGTGCCATCAGTGCAGGGGATGAGACCCAGTACTTC | TRBJ2-5 | NA | TRBV10-3 | NA
CASSQTQREGGEQFF | TGCGCCAGCAGCCAAACTCAGCGGGAGGGGGGTGAGCAGTTCTTC | TRBJ2-1 | TRBD2 | TRBV5-1 | NA
CASSSGGPTDTQYF | TGCGCCAGCAGCTCTGGGGGCCCCACAGATACGCAGTATTTT | TRBJ2-3 | NA | TRBV5-1 | NA
CASSHRDRIGEAFF | TGTGCCAGCAGCCACCGGGACAGGATAGGTGAAGCTTTCTTT | TRBJ1-1 | TRBD1 | TRBV11-3 | few
CASSLVGDRYNEQFF | TGTGCCAGCAGCTTAGTAGGGGATCGGTACAATGAGCAGTTCTTC | TRBJ2-1 | NA | TRBV7-9 | NA
CASSADRTGGYGANVLTF | TGCGCCAGCAGCGCGGACCGGACAGGGGGATATGGGGCCAACGTCCTGACTTTC | TRBJ2-6 | TRBD1 | TRBV5-1 | NA
CASSGDRWGGYTF | TGTGCCAGCAGCGGCGACCGTTGGGGCGGCTACACCTTC | TRBJ1-2 | NA | TRBV7-9 | NA
CASSPMGGAVNQETQYF | TGTGCCAGCAGTCCGATGGGGGGGGCGGTGAATCAAGAGACCCAGTACTTC | TRBJ2-5 | NA | TRBV28 | NA
CASSPGQGSGYTF | TGTGCCAGCTCACCCGGACAGGGCTCTGGCTACACCTTC | TRBJ1-2 | TRBD1 | TRBV18 | few
CASSLRTSGRTDTQYF | TGTGCCAGCAGCTTACGGACTAGCGGGAGGACAGATACGCAGTATTTT | TRBJ2-3 | TRBD2 | TRBV7-6 | NA
CASSPGGGPDTQYF | TGTGCCAGCTCACCCGGAGGAGGGCCAGATACGCAGTATTTT | TRBJ2-3 | NA | TRBV18 | NA
CASRLGGSGELFF | TGTGCCAGCAGACTGGGAGGGTCCGGGGAGCTGTTTTTT | TRBJ2-2 | TRBD2 | TRBV7-9 | once
CASTARGNTEAFF | TGTGCCAGCACCGCCCGGGGGAACACTGAAGCTTTCTTT | TRBJ1-1 | NA | TRBV5-4 | NA
CASSHYGTGYEQYF | TGCGCCAGCAGCCATTACGGGACAGGGTACGAGCAGTACTTC | TRBJ2-7 | TRBD1 | TRBV4-1 | NA
CASSSRGGTSDGEQFF | TGTGCCAGCAGCTCCCGGGGGGGGACTAGCGACGGTGAGCAGTTCTTC | TRBJ2-1 | TRBD2 | TRBV9 | NA
CASSSPKQGAGGELFF | TGTGCCAGCAGCTCCCCGAAACAGGGGGCTGGCGGGGAGCTGTTTTTT | TRBJ2-2 | TRBD1 | TRBV5-4 | NA
CASTRTRGENGELFF | TGTGCCAGCACGAGGACCCGCGGGGAAAACGGGGAGCTGTTTTTT | TRBJ2-2 | NA | TRBV6-5 | NA
CASSDNGGASPYTGELFF | TGTGCCAGCAGTGACAATGGTGGCGCTAGCCCCTACACCGGGGAGCTGTTTTTT | TRBJ2-2 | NA | TRBV6-4 | NA
CASSPSAGNTGELFF | TGTGCCAGCAGTCCCAGCGCGGGGAACACCGGGGAGCTGTTTTTT | TRBJ2-2 | NA | TRBV2 | NA
CASSQGTSGRIDTQYF | TGCGCCAGCAGCCAGGGGACTAGCGGGAGAATAGATACGCAGTATTTT | TRBJ2-3 | TRBD2 | TRBV5-1 | NA
CSVSQGATEAFF | TGCAGCGTTTCACAGGGGGCCACTGAAGCTTTCTTT | TRBJ1-1 | TRBD1 | TRBV29-1 | NA
CASSPTSTTYNSPLHF | TGTGCCAGCTCACCAACCTCGACAACCTATAATTCACCCCTCCACTTT | TRBJ1-6 | NA | TRBV18 | NA
CAWSMSGQETQYF | TGTGCCTGGAGCATGTCAGGGCAAGAGACCCAGTACTTC | TRBJ2-5 | NA | TRBV30 | NA
CASSLQGAYNEQFF | TGTGCCAGTAGTTTGCAGGGGGCATACAATGAGCAGTTCTTC | TRBJ2-1 | TRBD1 | TRBV19 | NA
CASSLGVSGGETQYF | TGTGCCAGCAGCTTAGGGGTTTCAGGGGGAGAGACCCAGTACTTC | TRBJ2-5 | TRBD1 | TRBV7-3 | NA
CASSGPGGLSYEQYF | TGTGCCAGCAGTGGACCCGGTGGGCTTTCCTACGAGCAGTACTTC | TRBJ2-7 | NA | TRBV25-1 | NA
CASSQETGGGTQYF | TGTGCCAGCAGCCAAGAGACCGGCGGTGGTACGCAGTATTTT | TRBJ2-3 | NA | TRBV4-2 | NA
CSALRTGDNEQFF | TGCAGCGCCCTTAGGACAGGGGACAATGAGCAGTTCTTC | TRBJ2-1 | TRBD1 | TRBV29-1 | NA
CASSPWTGSRYNSPLHF | TGTGCCAGCAGTCCTTGGACAGGGAGCAGGTATAATTCACCCCTCCACTTT | TRBJ1-6 | TRBD1 | TRBV28 | once
CASSRNLGTDHQPQHF | TGTGCCAGCTCACGAAACCTGGGGACAGATCATCAGCCCCAGCATTTT | TRBJ1-5 | TRBD1 | TRBV18 | NA
CASSYEQGMNTEAFF | TGTGCCAGCAGCTACGAACAGGGAATGAACACTGAAGCTTTCTTT | TRBJ1-1 | NA | TRBV7-9 | few
CASSPLAWRETQYF | TGTGCCAGCTCACCACTTGCGTGGAGAGAGACCCAGTACTTC | TRBJ2-5 | NA | TRBV18 | NA
CASSYRVGYNEQFF | TGTGCCAGCAGCTACAGGGTCGGGTACAATGAGCAGTTCTTC | TRBJ2-1 | NA | TRBV7-8 | once
CASSLGQGYEKLFF | TGTGCCAGCAGTCTGGGACAGGGTTATGAAAAACTGTTTTTT | TRBJ1-4 | TRBD1 | TRBV6-5 | once
CASRGITGGEPQHF | TGTGCCAGTAGAGGTATAACAGGGGGAGAACCCCAGCATTTT | TRBJ1-5 | TRBD1 | TRBV19 | NA
CATSGRQGDNQPQHF | TGTGCCACCAGCGGAAGACAGGGGGACAATCAGCCCCAGCATTTT | TRBJ1-5 | TRBD1 | TRBV15 | NA
CASSLMVVIGQGDNEQFF | TGTGCCAGCAGTTTAATGGTAGTGATAGGACAGGGCGACAATGAGCAGTTCTTC | TRBJ2-1 | TRBD1 | TRBV28 | NA
CASSLARGHSGGYTF | TGTGCCAGCAGCTTAGCGCGGGGGCATTCGGGTGGCTACACCTTC | TRBJ1-2 | NA | TRBV7-9 | few
CASSLSRGGDQPQHF | TGTGCCAGCAGCCTTTCTAGGGGGGGCGATCAGCCCCAGCATTTT | TRBJ1-5 | NA | TRBV7-2 | NA